These 32 T cell receptor beta chains share one sample of origin, sequenced in a study of T cell responses to AZD1222 COVID-19 vaccine. Generated by immunoSEQ multiplex PCR, the TCRdb table keeps only in-frame clones and is missing some. Here the sample spans about 120,000 clones, 80% to 90% being singletons. The sample consisted of peripheral blood, taken on day 0 of AZD1222 vaccination. The source of these receptors is an adult in good health.

The chain employs TRBV4-3 and TRBJ2-7, with D tentatively TRBD2 (5 bases). Germline V gives CDR1 LGHNA, CDR2 YSLEER. This CDR3 contains 13 residues. Trimming removed 1 base at V and 6 bases at J, with 10 bases between. The chain's CDR3 is CASSQVGESEQYF. The CDR3 nucleotides are TGCGCCAGCAGCCAAGTTGGGGAGAGCGAGCAGTACTTC.

The chain is built from TRBV3-1 (or the pseudogene TRBV3-2) and TRBJ2-5; TRBD1 aligns across 9 bases. The end of the DNA fits TRBJ2-7 better, so the J call may be wrong. Looked up from germline, CDR1 is LGHDT and CDR2 is YNNKEL (reference sequence). The CDR3 length is 13 residues. The CDR3: CASSLDRGYEQYF. In nucleotides, the CDR3 is TGTGCCAGCAGCCTGGACAGGGGCTACGAGCAGTACTTC.

The rearrangement uses TRBV6-5 and TRBJ1-2; D uncertain. Trimming took 6 bases from V and 1 from J, leaving 9 bases between them. The CDR3 has 13 residues. Germline CDR1 reads MNHEY; CDR2 reads SVGAGI. CDR3 sequence reads: CASSPYINYGYTF. CDR3 in DNA: TGTGCCAGCAGCCCCTACATTAACTATGGCTACACCTTC.

The chain links TRBV5-1 to TRBJ2-4; no firm D call. Germline CDR1 SGHRS, CDR2 YFSETQ. The CDR3 is made up of 13 amino acids. Trimming pared 3 bases from V and 7 bases from J, leaving 11 bases between. The CDR3 DNA reads TGCGCCAGCAGCTCCGACCTGTCGAACATTCAGTACTTC. Its protein product is CASSSDLSNIQYF.

The rearrangement uses TRBV5-4 and TRBJ1-3, with D possibly TRBD1 on 6 matching bases. This CDR3 has 15 amino acids. The V gene lost 4 bases and the J gene lost 4 bases, with 15 bases spanning the gap. The germline V gene has CDR1 SGHNT and CDR2 YYREEE (reference sequence). CDR3 amino acids: CASSLDGGPGNTIYF. In DNA, the CDR3 is TGTGCCAGCAGCCTGGACGGGGGGCCAGGAAACACCATATATTTT. Drawing the rest from reference TRBV5-4 and TRBJ1-3, the complete variable domain is ETGVTQSPTHLIKTRGQQVTLRCSSQSGHNTVSWYQQALGQGPQFIFQYYREEENGRGNFPPRFSGLQFPNYSSELNVNALELDDSALYLCASSLDGGPGNTIYFGEGSWLTVV.

This rearrangement joins TRBV3-1 (or the pseudogene TRBV3-2) to TRBJ2-3; 8 bases fit TRBD2. The V segment lost 3 bases and the J segment 6 bases; nucleotides outside the gene matches: 2. CDR1 LGHDT and CDR2 YNNKEL come from the germline V gene (reference sequence). The CDR3 has 13 residues. In nucleotides, the CDR3 is TGTGCCAGCAGCCATGGACTAGCCGATACGCAGTATTTT. Its protein is CASSHGLADTQYF.

The chain links TRBV5-1 to TRBJ2-7, with TRBD2 matching over 7 bases. The CDR3 is 15 amino acids. The J segment lost 2 bases and the V segment lost 4 bases, leaving 9 bases of the junction unmatched. CDR1 SGHRS and CDR2 YFSETQ come from the germline V gene. The CDR3 nucleotides are TGCGCCAGCAGCCCCAGGGAGGGACCGGCCTACGAGCAGTACTTC. Its protein is CASSPREGPAYEQYF.

V and J are TRBV6-5 and TRBJ2-5, with a weak D call TRBD1 (5 bases). CDR3 size: 14 residues. Looked up from germline, CDR1 is MNHEY and CDR2 is SVGAGI. V lost 0 bases, J lost 4 bases, and 9 bases lay in between. For the CDR3, the DNA is TGTGCCAGCAGTTACTCAGGCAGGGTAGAGACCCAGTACTTC. Residues: CASSYSGRVETQYF.

The rearrangement links TRBV21-1 to TRBJ2-4. TRBV21-1 corresponds to a pseudogene. The CDR3 has 15 residues. CDR3 sequence reads: CASSLGRLAKNIQYF. CDR3 in DNA: TGTGCCAGCAGCCTAGGGCGACTAGCCAAAAACATTCAGTACTTC.

The chain has TRBV28 and TRBJ1-1; D is unresolved. Trimming took off 7 bases at V and 0 bases at J, with 15 bases between the two ends. This CDR3 contains 15 residues. CDR1 and CDR2 from the germline V gene are MDHEN and SYDVKM. The CDR3 sequence: CASTLTGLMNTEAFF. CDR3 coding DNA: TGTGCCAGCACCCTGACGGGCCTTATGAACACTGAAGCTTTCTTT.

The chain joins TRBV29-1 to TRBJ2-1; 12 bases are a match to TRBD2. Per the germline V gene, CDR1 is SQVTM and CDR2 is ANQGSEA. The CDR3 is made up of 14 amino acids. The CDR3 loop is CGGTSGRFHNEQFF. The CDR3 DNA is TGCGGTGGTACTAGCGGGAGGTTTCACAATGAGCAGTTCTTC.

V and J are TRBV27 and TRBJ2-1; perhaps TRBD2 as D (6 bases). Germline V gene data show CDR1 as MNHEY and CDR2 as SMNVEV (reference sequence). This CDR3 has 14 amino acids. V was shortened by 3 bases and J by 9 bases, with 15 bases between the two germline ends. This chain's CDR3 is CASSFSGGDSEQFF. DNA for the CDR3: TGTGCCAGCAGTTTTTCCGGGGGAGATTCTGAGCAGTTCTTC.

V is TRBV7-9 and J is TRBJ2-3, with D hard to call. This CDR3 is built from 14 residues. Germline V gene sequence: CDR1 SEHNR, CDR2 FQNEAQ (reference sequence). Trimming left V 8 bases short and J 0 bases short, with 12 bases between. CDR3 region: CASSKGRSTDTQYF. The CDR3 DNA reads TGTGCCAGCTCAAAAGGGCGGAGCACAGATACGCAGTATTTT.

This sequence joins TRBV7-2 and TRBJ1-6; D ambiguous. From germline, CDR1 is SGHTA and CDR2 FQGNSA. V dropped 6 bases and J dropped 6 bases, with 18 bases sitting between them. This CDR3 comprises 16 residues. CDR3 loop: CASRNRPGILNSPLHF. The DNA for the CDR3 is TGTGCCAGCAGGAATCGTCCGGGGATCCTTAATTCACCCCTCCACTTT.

The chain carries TRBV7-2 and TRBJ2-1; 12 positions agree with TRBD2. There are 16 residues in the CDR3. Germline V gives CDR1 SGHTA, CDR2 FQGNSA. V dropped 1 base and J dropped 10; count of bases not matched to a gene: 8. The CDR3 reads CASSLVGGLAGGEQFF. As DNA, the CDR3 is TGTGCCAGCAGCTTAGTCGGGGGTCTAGCGGGAGGGGAGCAGTTCTTC.

This clone was seen once. The gene calls are TRBV5-4 and TRBJ2-1; TRBD2 is a possible D gene (5 bases). The germline CDR1 and CDR2 sequences are SGHNT and YYREEE (reference sequence). The CDR3 runs 15 residues. V gave up 0 bases and J gave up 5 bases, with 12 bases separating them. The CDR3 nucleotides are TGTGCCAGCAGCTTGGGTGGCGGGTTTAACAATGAGCAGTTCTTC. It translates to CASSLGGGFNNEQFF. The variable domain in full, completed from reference TRBV5-4 and TRBJ2-1, reads ETGVTQSPTHLIKTRGQQVTLRCSSQSGHNTVSWYQQALGQGPQFIFQYYREEENGRGNFPPRFSGLQFPNYSSELNVNALELDDSALYLCASSLGGGFNNEQFFGPGTRLTVL.

This chain joins TRBV5-1 and TRBJ2-1; possibly TRBD1 for D (7 bases). Germline V gives CDR1 SGHRS, CDR2 YFSETQ. V was pared by 2 bases and J by 6 bases, with 15 bases between. This CDR3 is built from 15 residues. The chain's CDR3 is CASSLYRGGGNEQFF. The CDR3 nucleotides read TGCGCCAGCAGCTTATACAGGGGAGGCGGCAATGAGCAGTTCTTC.

The chain carries TRBV28 and TRBJ1-1; TRBD1 is a possible D gene (5 bases). CDR1 is MDHEN and CDR2 is SYDVKM in the germline V gene. The CDR3 sequence is 14 residues long. Trimming took off 9 bases at V and 3 bases at J, with 17 bases between the two ends. CDR3 sequence reads: CASNPPGGDTEAFF. CDR3 bases: TGTGCCAGTAACCCTCCGGGGGGTGACACTGAAGCTTTCTTT.

Turning to this clone: Additional DNA sequences in this sample encode the identical CDR3. This chain links TRBV11-3 with TRBJ1-3, with D possibly TRBD1 on 5 matching bases. The CDR3 extends over 15 amino acids. Trimming took off 5 bases at V and 2 bases at J, with 13 bases between the two ends. Germline-derived CDR1 and CDR2 are SGHNT and YENEEA. The CDR3 region is CASSPGQGPGNTIYF. In DNA, the CDR3 is TGTGCCAGCAGCCCAGGGCAGGGCCCTGGAAACACCATATATTTT.

The V gene is TRBV12-5, the J gene TRBJ1-6; 9 nucleotides match TRBD1. The CDR3 sequence is 16 residues long. Germline-derived CDR1 and CDR2 are LGHNT and FRNRAP. V lost 1 base to trimming and J lost 7 bases; unmatched junction nucleotides: 5. In nucleotides, the CDR3 is TGTGCTAGTGGTTTGGACCGGGACAGGGTAAATTCACCCCTCCACTTT. Translating gives CASGLDRDRVNSPLHF.

The chain carries TRBV19 and TRBJ2-1, with 8 nucleotides matching TRBD2. Looked up from germline, CDR1 is LNHDA and CDR2 is SQIVND (reference sequence). The CDR3 covers 15 residues. The junction had 9 bases not matched to a gene; V was cut back by 5 bases and J by 6 bases. The CDR3 sequence: CASSLRTGGINEQFF. The CDR3 nucleotides are TGTGCCAGTAGTCTAAGGACGGGAGGGATCAATGAGCAGTTCTTC.

This chain joins TRBV5-5 and TRBJ2-2, with D perhaps matching TRBD2 (5 bases). The CDR3 length is 15 residues. The ends were cut back, 0 bases at V and 1 base at J, with 7 bases in the middle. Looked up from germline, CDR1 is SGHKS and CDR2 is YYEKEE (reference sequence). The CDR3 DNA sequence: TGTGCCAGCAGCTTGGTAGCGATGAACACCGGGGAGCTGTTTTTT. Protein product: CASSLVAMNTGELFF.

Only one count was recorded for this clone. The chain couples TRBV6-4 to TRBJ2-1; unclear D gene. V was pared by 1 base and J by 7 bases, with 11 bases between. The CDR3 covers 14 residues. Germline loops: CDR1 MRHNA, CDR2 SNTAGT. CDR3 in DNA: TGTGCCAGCAGTGACTTTCCCAAAAGTAATGAGCAGTTCTTC. This translates into CASSDFPKSNEQFF.

The sample holds one count of this clone. The gene calls are TRBV6-2 or TRBV6-3 and TRBJ2-1; 14 bases are a match to TRBD2. Germline lookup yields CDR1 MNHEY and CDR2 SVGEGT. This CDR3 is built from 16 residues. After removal of 5 bases from V and 4 bases from J, the junction contained 4 bases not matched to a gene. Here the CDR3 DNA reads TGTGCCAGCAGTCCCGGGACTAGCGGGGGATACAATGAGCAGTTCTTC. The encoded protein is CASSPGTSGGYNEQFF.

V gene TRBV7-2 combines with J gene TRBJ1-4, with D unresolved. Germline V gene lookup returns CDR1 SGHTA and CDR2 FQGNSA. Trimming removed 3 bases from V and 6 bases from J, with 11 bases in between. The CDR3 is 14 residues long. Here the CDR3 reads CASSFGPRDEKLFF. The CDR3 DNA follows: TGTGCCAGCAGCTTTGGACCGCGGGATGAAAAACTGTTTTTT.

The CDR3 DNA reads as TGCAGTTCCAGGGAGAACACTGAAGCTTTCTTT. It yields the protein CSSRENTEAFF. The chain employs TRBV20-1 and TRBJ1-1; possible D gene TRBD1, 5 bases. V was shortened by 8 bases and J by 1 base, with 8 bases between the two germline ends. The CDR3 is 11 amino acids. Germline V CDR1 and CDR2: DFQATT, SNEGSKA (reference sequence).

The chain uses TRBV27 and TRBJ2-7, with D unresolved. Trimming pared 3 bases from V and 0 bases from J, leaving 6 bases between. CDR1 is MNHEY and CDR2 is SMNVEV in the germline V gene (reference sequence). CDR3 length: 13 residues. The CDR3 DNA is TGTGCCAGCAGTTTCGCTCTCTCCTACGAGCAGTACTTC. This gives the protein CASSFALSYEQYF.

The V and J genes are TRBV10-3 and TRBJ1-4; a possible D gene is TRBD1 (5 bases). The CDR3 length is 15 residues. V lost 3 bases and J lost 1, with 9 bases in between. Germline CDR1 reads ENHRY; CDR2 reads SYGVKD. CDR3 nucleotides: TGTGCCATCAGTGATTCAGGGCTAACTAATGAAAAACTGTTTTTT. This codes for CAISDSGLTNEKLFF.

V is TRBV3-1 (or the pseudogene TRBV3-2) and J is TRBJ2-6, with a tentative D call TRBD1 (6 bases). V was clipped by 0 bases and J by 2 bases, with 8 bases between them. CDR1 and CDR2 from the germline V gene are LGHDT and YNNKEL (reference sequence). This CDR3 comprises 16 residues. The CDR3 loop reads CASSQDGGAGANVLTF. The CDR3 DNA follows: TGTGCCAGCAGCCAAGATGGGGGCGCTGGGGCCAACGTCCTGACTTTC.

The chain recombines TRBV27 with TRBJ1-1; D is unclear. CDR1 is MNHEY, CDR2 SMNVEV, per germline (reference sequence). V was clipped by 3 bases and J by 1 base, with 12 bases between them. This CDR3 is 15 amino acids long. CDR3 sequence: CASSFFGRRNTEAFF. Here the CDR3 DNA reads TGTGCCAGCAGTTTTTTCGGCCGCAGGAACACTGAAGCTTTCTTT.

This chain connects TRBV29-1 to TRBJ2-7; 10 bases map to TRBD2. This CDR3 is 13 amino acids long. V lost 5 bases, J lost 4 bases, and 5 bases stayed unmatched. The germline CDR1 and CDR2 sequences are SQVTM and ANQGSEA. The CDR3 sequence: CSVTGTSEYEQYF. CDR3 bases: TGCAGCGTTACCGGGACTAGCGAATACGAGCAGTACTTC.

This chain connects TRBV4-1 to TRBJ1-6, with a possible D match to TRBD1 (5 bases). V shed 0 bases and J shed 6 bases, with 12 bases lying between them. The CDR3 has 16 amino acids. Germline CDR1 and CDR2: MGHRA and YSYEKL. As DNA, the CDR3 is TGCGCCAGCAGCCAAGAAACCGGGGACGGTAATTCACCCCTCCACTTT. This codes for CASSQETGDGNSPLHF.